Described below is a single T cell receptor beta chain sequence and its context. This clonotype came up a few times. Its specific antigen is unknown. Base qualities are not recorded, but no much larger clone differs from it by a single base. These data originate in a study of regulatory T cells in long-lasting Graves disease (dated by TCRdb to 2020 to 2023). General notes on the study: Antithyroid drugs had been taken for less than 3 months by newly diagnosed Graves' disease patients. Persistent Graves' disease patients were compared with newly diagnosed Graves' disease patients by peripheral blood TCR sequencing and RNA sequencing. The study was registered as a clinical trial and conducted in China. TCR sequencing covered 13 persistent and 20 or so newly diagnosed Graves' disease patients, approximately 33 samples in total.

Receptors were amplified or captured by multiplex PCR. The run used an Illumina HiSeq 4000. To build TCR beta libraries, CDR3 regions were amplified by Arm-PCR using iRepertoire HTBI primers. Before sequencing, the PCR products went through gel purification. As for the authors' bioinformatics: Across samples, around 62 TRBV and 14 TRBJ segments were identified and used for gene usage analysis of CDR3 amino acid clonotypes. COPE and FqMerger were used to merge the filtered high-quality paired reads into contigs. BLAST was used to align contigs to the IMGT TRBV, TRBD and TRBJ reference genes, and CDR3 was defined following IMGT. Any clonotype with a frequency above 0.1% was counted as a highly expanded clone. Shannon entropy served as the measure of repertoire diversity, while the Gini coefficient captured V-J evenness. A clonotype was considered public if more than one individual shared it. Starting from the raw public reads, TCRdb applied fastp trimming at Q25, assembled clones with MiXCR and retained in-frame beta chains. Rows merge per CDR3 protein into single entries with the most common DNA and genes. TCRdb's processing, not the authors' own work, is the source of the V and J calls. The sample table lists 400,000 to 500,000 distinct CDR3 sequences, around 17% of them with a count of one. The top ten clones comprise around 10% of the sample.

Interpreted using the paper, the time point label stands for: newly diagnosed GD, antithyroid drugs for less than 3 months. RNA was extracted from PBMCs in TRIzol for both TCR sequencing and RNA sequencing. Graves' disease was diagnosed according to American Thyroid Association guidelines. Patients were recruited from an endocrinology department in Xi'an, China. Each patient gave approximately 9 milliliters of peripheral blood, collected in an EDTA anticoagulant tube. Ficoll Paque Plus density gradient separation was used to isolate PBMCs, and no further T cell sorting was done. An Agilent 2100 Bioanalyzer and agarose gel were used to assess RNA quality, and a NanoDrop 2000 was used to measure RNA concentration. General study outcomes and caveats: The small sample size was acknowledged by the authors as a limitation that may reduce accuracy. The study examined only peripheral blood because the primary lesion, thyroid tissue, could not be accessed. A larger number of public clonotypes was shared among persistent patients (fewer than 3,000) than among newly diagnosed patients (roughly 930). Sequencing and analysis were restricted to the TCR beta chain. Compared with newly diagnosed patients, patients with persistent Graves' disease had lower TCR Shannon entropy and fewer highly expanded clones, which suggests clonal expansion. TRBV28, TRBJ1-2 and TRBJ2-5 were preferentially used in persistent disease, while TRBV20-1 and TRBJ2-1 were favored in newly diagnosed disease.

V lost 2 bases and J lost 2 bases, and the count of bases not matched to a germline gene is 10. Including the terminal cysteine and phenylalanine, the CDR3 comprises 18 residues. Only the CDR3 DNA stays, 54 bases, in frame from base 1. In the germline V gene, CDR1 corresponds to SGHVS and CDR2 to FQNEAQ. These sequences were also reported in another study, on T cells in Graves' hyperthyroidism and ophthalmopathy. As that second paper reports: Stable Graves' hyperthyroidism was defined as the absence of progression to ophthalmopathy over 18 months of follow-up. Hyperthyroidism patients were aged 18 to 65 years and newly diagnosed, with disease duration of less than 2 months. Any patient with an uncontrolled infection, another autoimmune disease, pregnancy or lactation was excluded. Diagnoses relied on clinical symptoms, serum thyroxine and TRAb, thyroid ultrasound and orbital computed tomography. The first round of RT-PCR for the TCR CDR3 was performed with the HTBI primer set and the Qiagen OneStep RT-PCR kit. Most expanded thyroid clonotypes (frequency above 0.001) were also detected in blood, suggesting blood repertoires may reflect thyroid immune responses. A 13 V-J signature model separated ophthalmopathy from stable hyperthyroidism, with roughly 88% sensitivity and 81.08% specificity in cross-validation and 80%/75% in testing. In validation, progression to ophthalmopathy was predicted by the model with 70.59% sensitivity and 72% to 80% specificity, a median of around 6.5 months before onset. TCR V-J signatures able to tell the groups apart were searched for in a discovery cohort of 100 or so patients, of whom more than 40 had Graves' ophthalmopathy and roughly 57 had stable Graves' hyperthyroidism. Prospective prediction of ophthalmopathy was tested in an independent validation cohort consisting of some 18 hyperthyroidism patients and around 16 patients who later progressed to ophthalmopathy. For training and testing, the roughly 100 patients in the discovery cohort were randomly divided in a 7:3 ratio. In addition, the study compared T-cell repertoires in thyroid tissue and in blood from about 6 Graves' hyperthyroidism patients. After sampling, hyperthyroidism patients received methimazole starting at 30 mg daily, and ophthalmopathy patients received high-dose intravenous methylprednisolone. Libraries were constructed in a second round of multiplex PCR, after which size selection and purification were carried out. Libraries were sequenced paired-end with 100 bp reads on an Illumina HiSeq2000. Raw data were processed with SOAPnuke, discarding reads with adapters, uncalled bases, mean Phred below 15, or no exact constant-primer or identifier match. COPE v1.2.5 was used to merge the high-quality paired reads, and each unique nucleotide sequence was defined as a clonotype. MiTCR v1.1 was used to align the clonotypes against IMGT TRBV, TRBD and TRBJ reference segments. The analysis was restricted to V-J combinations with a frequency above 0.0001, which together covered roughly 99% of the repertoires. A TCS score was defined as the ratio between F50 (clonal expansion) and ExV (chaos), using BLOSUM62-based TCRdist between CDR3 peptides within each V-J. Welch's t-statistics and random forest reduced around 520 V-J features to under 15, which were used in a naive Bayes classifier (R e1071). Sample size was not statistically predetermined, and investigators were not blinded to group allocation. According to the paper, TCR Vbeta CDR3 sequencing was carried out on more than 120 peripheral blood samples, which came from more than 40 ophthalmopathy, around 74 hyperthyroidism and roughly 17 progressor patients.

The clonotype originates from a woman aged 25 to 39 with Graves disease. Donor details come from another sample of the same person, matched by shared clones. The source material was peripheral blood mononuclear cells (PBMCs), sampled at new diagnosis, from a patient treated with antithyroid drugs. The chain was built from TRBV7-8 and TRBJ2-1, and 9 bases in between align with TRBD2. This receptor has the CDR3 CASSLQREVNVPYNEQFF. The sequenced DNA: TGTGCCAGCAGCTTACAGCGGGAGGTCAATGTCCCCTACAATGAGCAGTTCTTC.